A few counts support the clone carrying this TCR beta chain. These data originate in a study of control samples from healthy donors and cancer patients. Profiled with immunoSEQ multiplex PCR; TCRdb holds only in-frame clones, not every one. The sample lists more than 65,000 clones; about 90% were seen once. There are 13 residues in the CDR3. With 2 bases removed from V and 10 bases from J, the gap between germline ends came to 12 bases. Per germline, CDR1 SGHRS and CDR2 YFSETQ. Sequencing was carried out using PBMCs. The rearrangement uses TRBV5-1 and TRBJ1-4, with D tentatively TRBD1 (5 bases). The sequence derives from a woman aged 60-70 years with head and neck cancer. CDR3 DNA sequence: TGCGCCAGCAGCTTACCCAGGGCGAGAAAACTGTTTTTT. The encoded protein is CASSLPRARKLFF.